These 24 T cell receptor beta chains originate from one sample sequenced in a study of shared clonotypes between healthy human individuals. The repertoire was sequenced with immunoSEQ multiplex PCR; TCRdb's copy has only in-frame clones and lacks some. The sample includes around 2.1 million clones, 85% to 95% seen only once; the top ten take over 1.5%. CD45RO-negative, CCR7-positively selected cells formed the naive CD8 fraction, excluding terminally differentiated effector memory CD45RA+ cells. The sequencing input was naive CD8+ T cells from PBMCs. These receptors were taken from a man in his late teens or twenties in good health. Some clones in this sample may be carry-over from other donors' samples.

The chain employs TRBV19 and TRBJ2-5; D not certain. Germline CDR1 reads LNHDA; CDR2 reads SQIVND (reference sequence). The CDR3 is 14 residues long. Trimming left V 7 bases short and J 2 bases short, with 14 bases between. CDR3 bases: TGTGCCAGTAACATCGGACCCGGTCAAGAGACCCAGTACTTC. Protein sequence: CASNIGPGQETQYF. The whole variable domain, remainder taken from reference TRBV19 and TRBJ2-5, is DGGITQSPKYLFRKEGQNVTLSCEQNLNHDAMYWYRQDPGQGLRLIYYSQIVNDFQKGDIAEGYSVSREKKESFPLTVTSAQKNPTAFYLCASNIGPGQETQYFGPGTRLLVL.

This chain uses TRBV27 with TRBJ1-3; D remains unclear. V was trimmed by 8 bases and J by 2 bases, leaving 16 bases between them. CDR3 length: 15 amino acids. Germline CDR1 is MNHEY and CDR2 is SMNVEV (reference sequence). The CDR3 region has the DNA TGTGCCAGCTCGTCGATTGGGCTGCCTGGAAACACCATATATTTT. Protein product: CASSSIGLPGNTIYF.

The J gene is TRBJ1-4, the V gene TRBV28, with a weak D call TRBD1 (5 bases). Germline assignment: CDR1 MDHEN and CDR2 SYDVKM. The CDR3 covers 14 residues. The V end was cut by 4 bases, the J end by 5 bases, with 11 bases between. The CDR3 loop is CASSSGLLNEKLFF. The DNA for the CDR3 is TGTGCCAGCAGTTCGGGACTGCTGAATGAAAAACTGTTTTTT. Full variable domain (remainder filled in from reference TRBV28 and TRBJ1-4): DVKVTQSSRYLVKRTGEKVFLECVQDMDHENMFWYRQDPGLGLRLIYFSYDVKMKEKGDIPEGYSVSREKKERFSLILESASTNQTSMYLCASSSGLLNEKLFFGSGTQLSVL.

The chain is built from TRBV7-8 and TRBJ2-7; weak D call: TRBD2 (6 bases). V was shortened by 7 bases and J by 3 bases, with 16 bases between the two germline ends. The CDR3 is 14 amino acids. Germline CDR1 is SGHVS and CDR2 is FQNEAQ. CDR3 region: CASTPAGRSYEQYF. The CDR3 DNA sequence: TGTGCCAGCACCCCGGCGGGGCGGAGCTACGAGCAGTACTTC.

The CDR3 protein is CASRTGGTDTQYF. Written as DNA, the CDR3 is TGTGCCAGCAGGACAGGGGGCACAGATACGCAGTATTTT. The V gene is TRBV7-9, the J gene TRBJ2-3, with TRBD1 matching 8 bases. There are 13 residues in the CDR3. J gave up 1 base and V 6 bases, and 0 bases lay outside the gene matches. Germline lookup yields CDR1 SEHNR and CDR2 FQNEAQ (reference sequence).

Concerning this clone itself: Other DNA sequences in this sample translate to the same CDR3. This chain uses TRBV27 with TRBJ2-3; the match to TRBD1 covers 8 bases. The CDR3 runs 14 residues. The V segment lost 6 bases and the J segment 1 base; nucleotides outside the gene matches: 3. Germline V gives CDR1 MNHEY, CDR2 SMNVEV (reference sequence). The CDR3 is CASSPTGGTDTQYF. The CDR3 DNA sequence: TGTGCCAGCAGCCCGACAGGGGGCACAGATACGCAGTATTTT.

V usage is TRBV7-9 and J usage is TRBJ2-1, with a tentative D call TRBD2 (7 bases). The CDR3 is 15 residues long. Germline V gene sequence: CDR1 SEHNR, CDR2 FQNEAQ (reference sequence). Trimming stripped 6 bases from V and 8 bases from J, with 20 bases between. The CDR3 sequence is CASRGGARRSDEQFF. The DNA of the CDR3 is TGTGCCAGCAGAGGGGGGGCGCGAAGGAGCGATGAGCAGTTCTTC. The full variable domain, rest sourced from reference TRBV7-9 and TRBJ2-1, is DTGVSQNPRHKITKRGQNVTFRCDPISEHNRLYWYRQTLGQGPEFLTYFQNEAQLEKSRLLSDRFSAERPKGSFSTLEIQRTEQGDSAMYLCASRGGARRSDEQFFGPGTRLTVL.

The chain carries TRBV6-6 and TRBJ2-2; the D is unclear. With 0 bases removed from V and 1 base from J, the gap between germline ends came to 6 bases. Germline CDR1 MNHNY, CDR2 SVGAGI (reference sequence). This CDR3 region has 15 residues. The CDR3 DNA reads as TGTGCCAGCAGTTACTCTACCATGAACACCGGGGAGCTGTTTTTT. It yields the protein CASSYSTMNTGELFF.

In its sample, this clone was seen once. This sample includes further DNA sequences coding for the same CDR3. This sequence joins TRBV7-9 and TRBJ2-7; D is possibly TRBD2 (5 bases). The CDR3 consists of 12 residues. From germline, CDR1 is SEHNR and CDR2 FQNEAQ (reference sequence). Trimming took 5 bases from V and 4 from J, leaving 9 bases between them. CDR3 region: CASSPSGYEQYF. The CDR3 DNA reads TGTGCCAGCAGCCCAAGCGGTTACGAGCAGTACTTC. Combining the CDR3 with reference TRBV7-9 and TRBJ2-7 gives the whole variable domain DTGVSQNPRHKITKRGQNVTFRCDPISEHNRLYWYRQTLGQGPEFLTYFQNEAQLEKSRLLSDRFSAERPKGSFSTLEIQRTEQGDSAMYLCASSPSGYEQYFGPGTRLTVT.

V is TRBV7-6 and J is TRBJ1-2; no firm D call. Trimming removed 1 base from V and 2 bases from J, with 8 bases in between. The CDR3 runs to 14 residues. Germline V gene data show CDR1 as SGHVS and CDR2 as FNYEAQ. CDR3 DNA: TGTGCCAGCAGCTTAGGAAATGCGAACTATGGCTACACCTTC. Encoded protein: CASSLGNANYGYTF.

This chain's CDR3 is CASSSGQAPGDGYTF. The CDR3 region has the DNA TGCGCCAGCAGCTCAGGACAGGCCCCAGGGGATGGCTACACCTTC. The V call is TRBV5-1, the J call TRBJ1-2; 7 bases map to TRBD1. Germline V CDR1 and CDR2: SGHRS, YFSETQ. V was clipped by 3 bases and J by 6 bases; unmatched bases: 11. The CDR3 spans 15 residues.

V and J are TRBV30 and TRBJ1-1; D possibly corresponds to TRBD1 (5 bases). Deletions cut 3 bases from V and 5 bases from J, with 13 bases between. Germline loops: CDR1 GTSNPN, CDR2 SVGIG (reference sequence). This CDR3 is built from 13 residues. The CDR3 loop reads CAWSQTGGTEAFF. DNA for the CDR3: TGTGCCTGGAGCCAAACCGGGGGGACTGAAGCTTTCTTT.

This clone was detected once. The same CDR3 arises from other DNA sequences in this sample as well. The V call is TRBV9, the J call TRBJ2-3; D is undetermined. Trimming took off 3 bases at V and 1 base at J, with 3 bases between the two ends. The CDR3 is made up of 12 amino acids. Germline CDR1 SGDLS, CDR2 YYNGEE. The CDR3 sequence is CASSGRTDTQYF. The CDR3 nucleotides are TGTGCCAGCAGCGGGCGCACAGATACGCAGTATTTT.

The rearrangement joins TRBV13 to TRBJ1-2, with D maybe TRBD1 (5 bases). The germline V gene has CDR1 PRHDT and CDR2 FYEKMQ (reference sequence). The CDR3 extends over 16 amino acids. V was trimmed by 0 bases and J by 7 bases, leaving 18 bases between them. This CDR3 reads CASSLGSLLGGAGYTF. DNA for the CDR3: TGTGCCAGCAGCTTAGGTTCTCTCCTTGGCGGGGCTGGCTACACCTTC.

The rearrangement links TRBV9 to TRBJ2-1, with a weak D call TRBD1 (6 bases). V was clipped by 4 bases and J by 7 bases, with 18 bases between them. Germline V CDR1 and CDR2: SGDLS, YYNGEE. The CDR3 runs 15 residues. The CDR3 DNA follows: TGTGCCAGCAGCTTTGGACTCGCAAGGGGGAATGAGCAGTTCTTC. It codes for CASSFGLARGNEQFF.

This clone is a singleton in its sample. The rearrangement links TRBV7-9 to TRBJ2-7; either TRBD1 or TRBD2 may fit D (5 bases each). Trimming shortened V by 5 bases and J by 0 bases, and 17 bases separated the two germline ends. The CDR3 loop spans 16 amino acids. Germline V lookup: CDR1 SEHNR, CDR2 FQNEAQ (reference sequence). The CDR3 spells CASSLLTGPISYEQYF. The CDR3 coding sequence is TGTGCCAGCAGCCTCCTGACGGGACCGATCTCCTACGAGCAGTACTTC.

The chain couples TRBV28 to TRBJ2-2; possibly TRBD2 for D (5 bases). This CDR3 region has 18 residues. From germline, CDR1 is MDHEN and CDR2 SYDVKM. V was pared by 1 base and J by 3 bases, with 18 bases between. This CDR3 reads CASSLFSVQRLDTGELFF. DNA of the CDR3: TGTGCCAGCAGTTTATTTTCGGTCCAGCGGTTGGACACCGGGGAGCTGTTTTTT.

The V gene is TRBV13, the J gene TRBJ1-2; maybe TRBD1 (5 bases). Germline CDR1 is PRHDT and CDR2 is FYEKMQ (reference sequence). The CDR3 extends over 16 amino acids. The V gene lost 0 bases and the J gene lost 4 bases, with 15 bases spanning the gap. The CDR3 DNA reads as TGTGCCAGCAGCTTAGGCGGCAGGGAGTCTTTCTATGGCTACACCTTC. Its protein product is CASSLGGRESFYGYTF.

V usage is TRBV4-1 and J usage is TRBJ2-1; 9 bases are shared with TRBD2. Per germline, CDR1 MGHRA and CDR2 YSYEKL. The CDR3 has 17 amino acids. Unmatched junction bases numbered 15, after V lost 4 bases and J lost 8 bases. DNA for the CDR3: TGCGCCAGCAGCCCCTCTTCGGCGGGAGGGCCGGGGTATGAGCAGTTCTTC. Protein product: CASSPSSAGGPGYEQFF.

The chain couples TRBV11-2 to TRBJ1-1; a possible D gene is TRBD1 (5 bases). V lost 5 bases and J lost 6, with 16 bases in between. This CDR3 has 14 residues. Germline V gene data show CDR1 as SGHAT and CDR2 as FQNNGV. CDR3 sequence: CASSPPGASPEAFF. The CDR3 nucleotides read TGTGCCAGCAGCCCTCCTGGGGCAAGCCCTGAAGCTTTCTTT.

V usage is TRBV9 and J usage is TRBJ2-1; tentatively, D is TRBD2 (6 bases). The germline gives CDR1 SGDLS, CDR2 YYNGEE. Trimming removed 0 bases at V and 9 bases at J, with 13 bases between. The CDR3 extends over 14 amino acids. The CDR3 DNA follows: TGTGCCAGCAGCGTAGGGGAGGCTTGGAGTGAGCAGTTCTTC. Its translation is CASSVGEAWSEQFF.

Only one count was recorded for this clone. This chain joins TRBV6-4 and TRBJ2-1; 7 nucleotides align to TRBD2. V gave up 2 bases and J gave up 6 bases; unmatched junction bases: 10. The CDR3 runs 16 residues. Germline loops: CDR1 MRHNA, CDR2 SNTAGT. CDR3 sequence reads: CASSDRAGAVANEQFF. DNA for the CDR3: TGTGCCAGCAGTGACAGGGCGGGAGCCGTGGCCAATGAGCAGTTCTTC.

This chain uses TRBV7-9 with TRBJ2-5; 8 bases are a match to TRBD1. Per germline, CDR1 SEHNR and CDR2 FQNEAQ (reference sequence). CDR3 length: 15 residues. Germline trimming cut 3 bases from V and 4 bases from J; bases unmatched to any gene: 7. Written as DNA, the CDR3 is TGTGCCAGCAGCTTCACACACAGGGGGAGAGAGACCCAGTACTTC. Translated, it gives CASSFTHRGRETQYF. Full variable domain (rest looked up from reference TRBV7-9 and TRBJ2-5): DTGVSQNPRHKITKRGQNVTFRCDPISEHNRLYWYRQTLGQGPEFLTYFQNEAQLEKSRLLSDRFSAERPKGSFSTLEIQRTEQGDSAMYLCASSFTHRGRETQYFGPGTRLLVL.

As concerns this clone: This same CDR3 is encoded by further DNA sequences in the sample. The rearrangement links TRBV6-5 to TRBJ1-1; D unresolved. The V end was cut by 5 bases, the J end by 1 base, with 11 bases between. The germline V gene has CDR1 MNHEY and CDR2 SVGAGI. CDR3 size: 14 residues. The CDR3 protein is CASSTFSRNTEAFF. The CDR3 DNA sequence: TGTGCCAGCAGTACCTTCTCCCGGAACACTGAAGCTTTCTTT.